Listed here are 32 T cell receptor beta chains from one sample, sequenced in a study of T cell clones after liver transplantation. Some clones are missing from TCRdb's copy, which holds only in-frame ones; the method was immunoSEQ multiplex PCR. The repertoire has approximately 50,000 clones, approximately 71% of them found once; the top ten carry just under 10%. The material sequenced was CD4+ T cells from blood, taken 54 months after liver transplant. These receptors were taken from a human patient who received a liver transplant. These T cells may partly come from the graft donor.

By sample share, this clone is medium-sized. The rearrangement joins TRBV28 to TRBJ2-2; D is tentatively TRBD1 or TRBD2 (5 bases each). The CDR3 extends over 14 amino acids. Germline loops: CDR1 MDHEN, CDR2 SYDVKM. Between the trimmed V and J ends, which lost 6 bases and 8 bases, there was a span of 16 bases. CDR3 in amino acids: CASSTIGTAGELFF. CDR3 DNA sequence: TGTGCCAGCAGCACCATCGGGACGGCGGGGGAGCTGTTTTTT.

The chain couples TRBV28 to TRBJ1-3; TRBD1 matches 7 bases. The V and J ends lost 7 bases and 0 bases, in that order; junction bases with no gene match: 9. The germline V gene encodes CDR1 MDHEN and CDR2 SYDVKM. CDR3 size: 16 residues. The CDR3 nucleotides read TGTGCCAGCACCCCCGGGACAGTGAGCTCTGGAAACACCATATATTTT. It is translated as CASTPGTVSSGNTIYF.

The genes are TRBV9 and TRBJ2-1, with 7 bases identical to TRBD2. The CDR3 covers 16 residues. Trimming took 4 bases from V and 6 from J; bases not matched to a gene: 13. Germline V gene lookup returns CDR1 SGDLS and CDR2 YYNGEE. For the CDR3, the DNA is TGTGCCAGCAGCTCAACGACCGGGGGGACGGCCAATGAGCAGTTCTTC. Protein product: CASSSTTGGTANEQFF.

This chain uses TRBV19 with TRBJ2-1; possibly TRBD1 for D (6 bases). V was trimmed by 10 bases and J by 5 bases, leaving 21 bases between them. CDR3 length: 15 residues. Germline V gene sequence: CDR1 LNHDA, CDR2 SQIVND (reference sequence). CDR3 nucleotides: TGTGCCACCGGCCAAGGGCACAGGGTCAACAATGAGCAGTTCTTC. Its protein is CATGQGHRVNNEQFF. The full variable domain, rest sourced from reference TRBV19 and TRBJ2-1, is DGGITQSPKYLFRKEGQNVTLSCEQNLNHDAMYWYRQDPGQGLRLIYYSQIVNDFQKGDIAEGYSVSREKKESFPLTVTSAQKNPTAFYLCATGQGHRVNNEQFFGPGTRLTVL.

This clone was seen a single time. This chain joins TRBV27 and TRBJ1-5; possible D gene TRBD1, 6 bases. Germline V gives CDR1 MNHEY, CDR2 SMNVEV (reference sequence). CDR3 length: 15 amino acids. Trimming removed 3 bases at V and 6 bases at J, with 15 bases between. CDR3 region: CASSFPTGFGQPQHF. The CDR3 DNA reads as TGTGCCAGCAGTTTCCCCACAGGGTTCGGTCAGCCCCAGCATTTT.

The CDR3 is CASSLSSGTANSPLHF. The CDR3 DNA follows: TGTGCCAGCAGCTTATCGTCCGGGACAGCCAATTCACCCCTCCACTTT. The chain employs TRBV11-2 and TRBJ1-6, with 7 bases aligning to TRBD1. This CDR3 is built from 16 residues. J was trimmed by 7 bases and V by 2 bases; bases with no gene match: 8. CDR1 and CDR2 (germline): SGHAT, FQNNGV.

The V gene is TRBV25-1, the J gene TRBJ2-7, with a weak D call TRBD2 (6 bases). The CDR3 length is 13 residues. Germline values: CDR1 MGHDK, CDR2 SYGVNS. The V end lost 3 bases, the J end lost 3 bases, and 9 bases lay between the germline ends. In DNA, the CDR3 is TGTGCCAGCAGTGACAGGAGGGACTACGAGCAGTACTTC. Translation: CASSDRRDYEQYF.

This clone was seen only once. The chain uses TRBV7-9 and TRBJ1-4; no definite D call. Trimming took 5 bases from V and 4 from J, leaving 14 bases between them. The CDR3 contains 15 residues. Germline assignment: CDR1 SEHNR and CDR2 FQNEAQ (reference sequence). CDR3 sequence: CASSLSGQFNEKLFF. DNA for the CDR3: TGTGCCAGCAGCCTATCCGGGCAGTTTAATGAAAAACTGTTTTTT.

The chain recombines TRBV18 with TRBJ2-3; D is ambiguous. Deletions cut 3 bases from V and 4 bases from J, with 14 bases between. The germline CDR1 and CDR2 sequences are KGHSH and LQKENI. The CDR3 sequence is 15 residues long. CDR3 loop: CASSPASAPADTQYF. The CDR3 DNA is TGTGCCAGCTCACCTGCGTCAGCCCCAGCAGATACGCAGTATTTT.

The chain combines TRBV6-1 with TRBJ1-2, with a tentative D call TRBD1 (5 bases). In germline, CDR1 is MNHNS, CDR2 SASEGT. The CDR3 has 16 residues. The V end lost 0 bases, the J end lost 0 bases, and 11 bases lay between the germline ends. In nucleotides, the CDR3 is TGTGCCAGCAGTGAAGCGACGACAGTTCCTAACTATGGCTACACCTTC. It encodes CASSEATTVPNYGYTF.

The chain joins TRBV7-8 to TRBJ1-1; D possibly corresponds to TRBD1 (6 bases). The CDR3 totals 14 residues. Trimming removed 1 base at V and 6 bases at J, with 12 bases between. Germline V gives CDR1 SGHVS, CDR2 FQNEAQ. The CDR3 loop reads CASSLVVRGAEAFF. Written as DNA, the CDR3 is TGTGCCAGCAGCTTAGTTGTCAGGGGAGCTGAAGCTTTCTTT.

This chain connects TRBV5-6 to TRBJ1-3; D gene uncertain. Trimming took 3 bases from V and 1 from J, leaving 8 bases between them. There are 14 residues in the CDR3. Germline CDR1 and CDR2: SGHDT and YYEEEE. The CDR3 loop is CASSSLRSGNTIYF. As DNA, the CDR3 is TGTGCCAGCAGCTCACTTAGATCTGGAAACACCATATATTTT.

The chain couples TRBV7-2 to TRBJ2-5; TRBD1 aligns across 7 bases. V shed 5 bases, J shed 5 bases, and the junction held 8 bases outside the gene matches. Germline V lookup: CDR1 SGHTA, CDR2 FQGNSA. The CDR3 has 14 amino acids. In nucleotides, the CDR3 is TGTGCCAGCAGCCGGGACAGTCGGCGGGAGACCCAGTACTTC. Its translation: CASSRDSRRETQYF.

This clone was found a few times. The chain couples TRBV2 to TRBJ1-4; D uncertain. The CDR3 contains 15 residues. The V gene lost 4 bases and the J gene lost 6 bases, with 15 bases spanning the gap. CDR1 is SNHLY and CDR2 is FYNNEI in the germline V gene. The CDR3 region is CASSARRAVDEKLFF. The CDR3 region has the DNA TGTGCCAGCAGTGCAAGAAGGGCGGTTGATGAAAAACTGTTTTTT.

This clone showed up just a few times. In DNA, the CDR3 is TGTGCCAGCTCACCGTCAACTAGCGGTTACAATGAGCAGTTCTTC. It is translated as CASSPSTSGYNEQFF. V is TRBV18 and J is TRBJ2-1; 8 nucleotides align to TRBD2. Germline assignment: CDR1 KGHSH and CDR2 LQKENI. The ends lost 3 bases at V and 4 bases at J; junction bases unmatched: 5. The CDR3 sequence is 15 residues long.

V is TRBV7-2 and J is TRBJ1-6, with D uncertain. The ends were cut back, 0 bases at V and 5 bases at J, with 5 bases in the middle. Germline assignment: CDR1 SGHTA and CDR2 FQGNSA. CDR3 length: 14 residues. In nucleotides, the CDR3 is TGTGCCAGCAGCTTAGCAGGAGATAATTCACCCCTCCACTTT. Translation gives CASSLAGDNSPLHF.

The V gene is TRBV18, the J gene TRBJ2-7; D may be TRBD2 (6 bases). Germline loops: CDR1 KGHSH, CDR2 LQKENI. V lost 3 bases, J lost 5 bases, and 17 bases lay in between. The CDR3 loop spans 15 amino acids. CDR3 DNA: TGTGCCAGCTCACCTAGGGACTCAGCGGGCGACGAGCAGTACTTC. This codes for CASSPRDSAGDEQYF.

This clone showed up just once. The rearrangement links TRBV6-5 to TRBJ2-4; a weak D match, TRBD1 (6 bases). Looked up from germline, CDR1 is MNHEY and CDR2 is SVGAGI. The CDR3 is 14 residues long. With 6 bases removed from V and 1 base from J, the gap between germline ends came to 10 bases. The CDR3 sequence: CASSLQGAKNIQYF. In DNA form, the CDR3 reads TGTGCCAGCAGCCTCCAGGGGGCCAAAAACATTCAGTACTTC.

This clone was observed a handful of times. The gene calls are TRBV2 and TRBJ1-1; no definite D call. Germline CDR1 and CDR2: SNHLY and FYNNEI. The CDR3 runs 12 residues. V lost 4 bases, J lost 10 bases, and 13 bases lay in between. The CDR3 protein is CASSGERTGAFF. The CDR3 nucleotides read TGTGCCAGCAGTGGGGAACGGACGGGAGCTTTCTTT.

The rearrangement joins TRBV5-1 to TRBJ2-2; no definite D call. Germline CDR1 SGHRS, CDR2 YFSETQ. The CDR3 is made up of 16 amino acids. V lost 0 bases to trimming and J lost 7 bases, with 16 bases between them. The CDR3 coding sequence is TGCGCCAGCAGCTTGGCAGGAGAAAGCCGCGGCGGGGAGCTGTTTTTT. It translates to CASSLAGESRGGELFF.

The genes are TRBV5-6 and TRBJ2-7; D tentatively fits TRBD1 or TRBD2 (5 bases each). The CDR3 is 14 residues long. The V gene lost 0 bases and the J gene lost 6 bases, with 13 bases spanning the gap. Looked up from germline, CDR1 is SGHDT and CDR2 is YYEEEE. The CDR3 region has the DNA TGTGCCAGCAGCTTGGCCAGAGGGGTAGGCGAGCAGTACTTC. Protein sequence: CASSLARGVGEQYF.

The chain couples TRBV25-1 to TRBJ2-2; 8 bases fit TRBD1. V lost 6 bases, J lost 0 bases, and 6 bases stayed unmatched. The CDR3 extends over 16 amino acids. CDR1 is MGHDK and CDR2 is SYGVNS in the germline V gene. CDR3 in DNA: TGTGCCAGCAGCCCCCGGACAGGGTCGAACACCGGGGAGCTGTTTTTT. Translated, it gives CASSPRTGSNTGELFF.

This clone has more than one count but fewer than ten. The chain combines TRBV6-1 with TRBJ1-4, with D perhaps TRBD1 (6 bases). V lost 3 bases to trimming and J lost 4 bases, with 21 bases between them. The length of the CDR3 is 18 residues. Germline V gives CDR1 MNHNS, CDR2 SASEGT. The CDR3 spells CASSDILFSGTINEKLFF. CDR3 bases: TGTGCCAGCAGTGACATCCTTTTTTCCGGGACAATTAATGAAAAACTGTTTTTT.

The chain carries TRBV28 and TRBJ1-4; D remains ambiguous. Germline V gene sequence: CDR1 MDHEN, CDR2 SYDVKM. The V gene lost 3 bases and the J gene lost 7 bases, with 15 bases spanning the gap. CDR3 length equals 15 residues. This CDR3 reads CASSFTLQGSEKLFF. The DNA for the CDR3 is TGTGCCAGCAGTTTCACCCTCCAAGGAAGTGAAAAACTGTTTTTT.

The chain is built from TRBV2 and TRBJ2-1; either TRBD1 or TRBD2 may supply D (5 bases each). Germline CDR1 SNHLY, CDR2 FYNNEI. The CDR3 runs 14 residues. V was shortened by 10 bases and J by 8 bases, with 21 bases between the two germline ends. The CDR3 DNA sequence: TGTGCCAACGCCAGGTTGAGGGGCCCGGATGAGCAGTTCTTC. Protein sequence: CANARLRGPDEQFF.

The chain employs TRBV2 and TRBJ2-3, with D possibly TRBD2 on 6 matching bases. Per germline, CDR1 SNHLY and CDR2 FYNNEI. The CDR3 has 15 amino acids. V lost 4 bases and J lost 3, with 14 bases in between. The CDR3 DNA reads as TGTGCCAGCAGTGGGCAACTAGCTAAAACAGATACGCAGTATTTT. Protein product: CASSGQLAKTDTQYF.

J is TRBJ2-3 and V is TRBV18; D is unclear. CDR1 is KGHSH, CDR2 LQKENI, per germline. The V end was cut by 2 bases, the J end by 2 bases, with 8 bases between. CDR3 size: 14 residues. The CDR3 protein is CASSPKRITDTQYF. The CDR3 DNA is TGTGCCAGCTCACCAAAGAGGATCACAGATACGCAGTATTTT. The entire variable domain, with the rest obtained from reference TRBV18 and TRBJ2-3, is as follows: NAGVMQNPRHLVRRRGQEARLRCSPMKGHSHVYWYRQLPEEGLKFMVYLQKENIIDESGMPKERFSAEFPKEGPSILRIQQVVRGDSAAYFCASSPKRITDTQYFGPGTRLTVL.

The chain uses TRBV7-6 and TRBJ1-3; 7 positions match TRBD1. Unmatched junction bases numbered 10, after V lost 5 bases and J lost 0 bases. CDR3 size: 17 residues. Germline CDR1 SGHVS, CDR2 FNYEAQ. CDR3 in DNA: TGTGCCAGCAGCCCACAACAGGGGTTAGGCTCTGGAAACACCATATATTTT. It yields the protein CASSPQQGLGSGNTIYF.

The chain employs TRBV28 and TRBJ2-5; unclear D gene. V dropped 3 bases and J dropped 3 bases, with 14 bases sitting between them. CDR3 length equals 15 residues. Germline V CDR1 and CDR2: MDHEN, SYDVKM. Here the CDR3 reads CASSFPISPKETQYF. The CDR3 bases are TGTGCCAGCAGTTTTCCCATATCGCCCAAAGAGACCCAGTACTTC.

The chain uses TRBV19 and TRBJ2-5; 9 nucleotides line up with TRBD2. Germline-derived CDR1 and CDR2 are LNHDA and SQIVND (reference sequence). With V trimmed by 5 bases and J by 1 base, 8 bases remained unmatched. The CDR3 is made up of 16 amino acids. The CDR3 coding sequence is TGTGCCAGTAGTGATATAGCGGGGGCCGTCCAAGAGACCCAGTACTTC. It yields the protein CASSDIAGAVQETQYF.

The rearrangement joins TRBV11-1 to TRBJ2-7; TRBD2 is a possible D gene (5 bases). V was cut by 1 base and J by 2 bases, with 12 bases left in between. Germline loops: CDR1 SGHAT, CDR2 FQDESV (reference sequence). This CDR3 has 15 amino acids. CDR3 residues: CASSLVRGPTYEQYF. The CDR3 nucleotides read TGTGCCAGCAGCTTAGTCCGGGGTCCTACCTACGAGCAGTACTTC.

V and J are TRBV2 and TRBJ1-5; 7 bases agree with TRBD1. There are 16 residues in the CDR3. Germline V gene lookup returns CDR1 SNHLY and CDR2 FYNNEI. With V trimmed by 2 bases and J by 1 base, 5 bases remained unmatched. For the CDR3, the DNA is TGTGCCAGCAGTGAAAACAGGGGAGAAAGCAATCAGCCCCAGCATTTT. Its protein product is CASSENRGESNQPQHF.